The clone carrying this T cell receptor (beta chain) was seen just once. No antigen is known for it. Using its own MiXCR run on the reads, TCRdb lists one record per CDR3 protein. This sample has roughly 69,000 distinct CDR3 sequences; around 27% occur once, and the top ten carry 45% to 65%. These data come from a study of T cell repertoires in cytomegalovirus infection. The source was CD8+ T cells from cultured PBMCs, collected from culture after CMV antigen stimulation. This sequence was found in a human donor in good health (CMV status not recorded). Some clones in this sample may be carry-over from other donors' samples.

CDR3 amino acids: CASSYYSGLAGGPGDTQYF. CDR3 bases: TGTGCCAGCAGTTACTATTCGGGACTAGCGGGAGGGCCTGGGGATACGCAGTATTTT. The gene calls are TRBV6-5 and TRBJ2-3; 16 positions match TRBD2. Germline CDR1 reads MNHEY; CDR2 reads SVGAGI. Losses at the gene ends were 1 base for V and 6 bases for J; bases not matched to a gene: 10. CDR3 size: 19 residues.